The T cell receptor (beta chain) described here comes from a study of T cell repertoires in cytomegalovirus infection. The overall study: Evidence of both CMV infection and a matching HLA type came from public TCR beta signatures. Overall study results and limits: Dominating the ex vivo response were TCR beta clonotypes that were CMV-specific and HLA-C-restricted.

From the reads, TCRdb called clonotypes with MiXCR, one entry per CDR3 protein. The table lists more than 50,000 distinct CDR3 sequences, roughly 32% of them singletons. Remarks on this clonotype: The antigen is unknown.

With V trimmed by 5 bases and J by 6 bases, 16 bases remained unmatched. Germline values: CDR1 SGHVS, CDR2 FNYEAQ. The CDR3 covers 18 residues. Sequencing was carried out using PBMCs, sequenced either directly or after in vitro stimulation (not recorded which). The source of this sequence is a human donor in good health (CMV status not recorded). Some clones in this sample may be carry-over from other donors' samples. The chain carries TRBV7-6 and TRBJ2-6; 7 bases are shared with TRBD2. CDR3 coding DNA: TGTGCCAGCAGCCCACGGCGGTTATCGGGAGGCGAGGCCAACGTCCTGACTTTC. Translating gives CASSPRRLSGGEANVLTF.